This T cell receptor (beta chain) was identified during a study of blood T cells in healthy people across ages (dated by TCRdb to between 2014 and 2017). With regard to the full study: In model experiments, roughly one uniquely barcoded TCR beta cDNA molecule per two T cells was captured by template switching. To track age-related changes in TCR beta repertoire diversity, the study relied on deep sequencing normalized with unique cDNA molecular identifiers. Four age groups were formed from the donors: young (average approximately 15 years), middle-aged (approximately 40), aged (about 62) and long-lived (around 82). Donors of different ages were randomly distributed across sequencing lanes to avoid experimental bias. Two additional independent replicas of 1 million unique cDNA reads from the same blood draw were analyzed for two donors (one aged 18 to 30 and one aged 80 or older). Here is what the overall study found, with its caveats: Because donor CMV infection status was unknown, age-related changes in expanded clonotypes were potentially confounded. Conclusive comparison of naive and antigen-experienced compartments was prevented by the profiling of bulk unsorted PBMCs. There was a strong correlation between observed TCR beta diversity and the percentage of naive T cells measured by flow cytometry. Total diversity estimates from one million sequenced T cells were considered lower bounds and underestimates. Compared with the aged group, the long-lived group had more naive CD4+ T cells, fewer expanded clones and increased TCR diversity, a pattern suggesting age selection. As age increased, observed TCR beta diversity per million T cells dropped in a roughly linear way, and a significant reduction was already evident by age approximately 40.

This clonotype was counted many times. The target of this receptor is not known. Base qualities were left out, and no much larger clone turns up one base away. The library was generated by 5' RACE. TCRdb lists the instrument as Illumina HiSeq 2500. The second PCR ran for about 7 to 11 cycles and used a J-beta primer mix along with a sample-barcoded 5' primer. Each TCR beta cDNA molecule received a unique molecular identifier from a template-switch 5' adaptor carrying 12 random nucleotides. Each sample yielded at least 3 million CDR3-containing paired-end reads. The Mint cDNA synthesis kit, primed by a TRBC-specific oligonucleotide, was used to synthesize first-strand cDNA from all RNA. Following uracil-DNA glycosylase treatment, all cDNA underwent a first 18-cycle PCR with the universal primers M1SS and BC2_uni_R. The paper's processing steps were these. For normalization, 1 million high-quality reads, each with a distinct molecular identifier, were randomly selected from each sample. Reads with shared molecular identifiers were discarded instead of being binned into consensus sequences. MiTCR, run with a Q25 quality threshold and the strictest error-elimination algorithm, handled CDR3 identification, clonotype clustering and error correction. A nonparametric unseen species model using Euler transformation provided a lower-bound estimate of total TCR beta diversity. In-frame beta chains were kept once TCRdb had trimmed the public reads at Q25 with fastp and called clones with MiXCR. Each CDR3 protein gets just one entry, which takes the most common genes and DNA from the rows behind it. None of the V and J calls come from the authors' own analysis; TCRdb made them. The sample contains about 1.6 million distinct CDR3 sequences, roughly 32% of them found a single time. About 10% of the sample goes to the ten largest clones.

The donors were roughly 40 Caucasian individuals from Russia, aged roughly 6 to 100 years, who were systemically healthy. Each donor gave approximately 9.4 milliliters of peripheral blood, drawn into EDTA-treated Vacutainer tubes. Ficoll-Paque density-gradient centrifugation was used to isolate PBMCs, with at least 6 million obtained per sample. Trizol reagent was used to extract total RNA from PBMCs, with at least 5 micrograms per sample. The percentages of naive CD45RAhigh/CD27high T cells were determined by flow cytometry on a PBMC aliquot from every donor. Reading the germline V gene gives CDR1 SQVTM and CDR2 ANQGSEA. Trimming leaves V shorter by 6 bases and J shorter by 7 bases, with the junction holding 6 bases beyond the gene matches. From its cysteine to its phenylalanine, the CDR3 spans 13 amino acids. The only DNA kept is the CDR3, 39 bases in frame from the first base.

This sequence uses TRBV29-1 and TRBJ2-4, with 10 central nucleotides matching TRBD2. This TCR was recovered from a woman in her twenties or thirties in good health. The sample was blood. The nucleotides are TGCAGCGTAATAGCGGGAGGAGAGAACATTCAGTACTTC. It specifies CSVIAGGENIQYF.